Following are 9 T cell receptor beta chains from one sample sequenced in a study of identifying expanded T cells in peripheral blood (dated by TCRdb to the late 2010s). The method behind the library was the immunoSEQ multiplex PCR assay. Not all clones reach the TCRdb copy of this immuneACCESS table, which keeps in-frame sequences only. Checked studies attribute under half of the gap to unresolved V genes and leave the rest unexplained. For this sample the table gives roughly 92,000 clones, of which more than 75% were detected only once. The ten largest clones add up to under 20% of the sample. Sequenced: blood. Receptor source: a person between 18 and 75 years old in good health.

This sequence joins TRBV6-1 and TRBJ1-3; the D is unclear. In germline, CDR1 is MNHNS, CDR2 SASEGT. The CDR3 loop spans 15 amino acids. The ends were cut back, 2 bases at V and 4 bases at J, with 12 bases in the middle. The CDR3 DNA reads TGTGCCAGCAGTGAACAACGGGTATCGGGAAACACCATATATTTT. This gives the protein CASSEQRVSGNTIYF.

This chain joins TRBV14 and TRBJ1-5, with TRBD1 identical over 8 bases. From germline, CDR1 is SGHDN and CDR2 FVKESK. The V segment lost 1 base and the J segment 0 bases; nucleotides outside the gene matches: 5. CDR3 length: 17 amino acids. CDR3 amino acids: CASSQGTGSGSNQPQHF. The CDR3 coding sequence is TGTGCCAGCAGCCAAGGGACAGGGTCGGGTAGCAATCAGCCCCAGCATTTT.

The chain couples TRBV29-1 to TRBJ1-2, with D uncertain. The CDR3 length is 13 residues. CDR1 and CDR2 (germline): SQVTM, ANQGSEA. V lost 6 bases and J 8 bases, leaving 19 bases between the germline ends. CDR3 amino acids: CSVGPGVRGGYTF. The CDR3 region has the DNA TGCAGCGTAGGCCCGGGTGTCCGCGGGGGCTACACCTTC.

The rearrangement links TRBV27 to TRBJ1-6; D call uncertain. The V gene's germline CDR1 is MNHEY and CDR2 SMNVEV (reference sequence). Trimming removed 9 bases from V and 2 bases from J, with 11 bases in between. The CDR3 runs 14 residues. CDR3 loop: CASTTGTYNSPLHF. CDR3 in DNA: TGTGCCAGTACGACCGGTACCTATAATTCACCCCTCCACTTT.

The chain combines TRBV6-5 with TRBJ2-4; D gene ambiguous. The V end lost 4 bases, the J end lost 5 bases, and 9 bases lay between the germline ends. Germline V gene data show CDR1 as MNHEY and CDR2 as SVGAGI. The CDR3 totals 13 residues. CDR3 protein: CASSSPTENIQYF. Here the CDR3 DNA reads TGTGCCAGCAGTTCCCCGACGGAAAACATTCAGTACTTC.

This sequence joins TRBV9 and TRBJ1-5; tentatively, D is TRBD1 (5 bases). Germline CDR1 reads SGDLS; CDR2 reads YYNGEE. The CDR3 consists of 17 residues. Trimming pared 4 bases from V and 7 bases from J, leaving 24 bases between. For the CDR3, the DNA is TGTGCCAGCAGCCCCGACCCGGCAGGGATGTCGAAGCAGCCCCAGCATTTT. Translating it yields CASSPDPAGMSKQPQHF.

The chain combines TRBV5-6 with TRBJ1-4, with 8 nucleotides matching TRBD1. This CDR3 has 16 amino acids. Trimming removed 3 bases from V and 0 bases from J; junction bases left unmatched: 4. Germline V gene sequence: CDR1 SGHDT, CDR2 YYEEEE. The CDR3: CASSYGTGSTNEKLFF. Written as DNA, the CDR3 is TGTGCCAGCAGCTACGGGACAGGATCAACTAATGAAAAACTGTTTTTT.

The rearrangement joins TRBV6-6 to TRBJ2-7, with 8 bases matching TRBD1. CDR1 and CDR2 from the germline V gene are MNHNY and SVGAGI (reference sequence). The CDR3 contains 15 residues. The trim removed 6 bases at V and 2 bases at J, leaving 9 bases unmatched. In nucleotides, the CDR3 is TGTGCCAGCAGCCTGAACAGGGGGAGCACCTACGAGCAGTACTTC. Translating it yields CASSLNRGSTYEQYF.

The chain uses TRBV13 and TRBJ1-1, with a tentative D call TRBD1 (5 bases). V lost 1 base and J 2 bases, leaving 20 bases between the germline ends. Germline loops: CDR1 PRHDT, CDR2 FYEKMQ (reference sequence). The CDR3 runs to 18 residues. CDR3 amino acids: CASSLVGDSDSQNTEAFF. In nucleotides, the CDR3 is TGTGCCAGCAGCTTAGTAGGAGACAGCGATTCGCAAAACACTGAAGCTTTCTTT.